The 11 T cell receptor beta chains reported below all come from one sample, sequenced in a study of blood T cell repertoires in COVID-19. Sequenced by immunoSEQ multiplex PCR; TCRdb stores in-frame clones only, minus some. The sample consists of approximately 220,000 clones, 81% of them appearing once. The sample consisted of peripheral blood. The receptors here all came from a woman over 75 with acute or convalescent COVID-19.

The J gene is TRBJ1-2, the V gene TRBV6-1; D uncertain. The CDR3 totals 12 residues. Trimming took off 1 base at V and 3 bases at J, with 3 bases between the two ends. In germline, CDR1 is MNHNS, CDR2 SASEGT. The CDR3: CASSEGHYGYTF. CDR3 coding DNA: TGTGCCAGCAGTGAAGGGCACTATGGCTACACCTTC.

The table lists this clone with a few counts. The CDR3, as DNA: TGTGCCACCAGCAGAGATGCTAGGAACGAGCAGTACTTC. Translating it yields CATSRDARNEQYF. This chain uses TRBV15 with TRBJ2-7; D gene uncertain. Germline CDR1 and CDR2: LNHNV and YYDKDF (reference sequence). The CDR3 spans 13 residues. V gave up 0 bases and J gave up 5 bases, with 8 bases separating them.

This clone appeared a single time. The V gene is TRBV18, the J gene TRBJ1-3, with D maybe TRBD1 (5 bases). CDR3 length: 14 residues. Germline V gene data show CDR1 as KGHSH and CDR2 as LQKENI. Trimming cost V 3 bases and J 4 bases, with 10 bases left between them. The CDR3 DNA follows: TGTGCCAGCTCACCCGGAGGGGTCGGAAACACCATATATTTT. Translated, it gives CASSPGGVGNTIYF. The full variable domain, rest sourced from reference TRBV18 and TRBJ1-3, is NAGVMQNPRHLVRRRGQEARLRCSPMKGHSHVYWYRQLPEEGLKFMVYLQKENIIDESGMPKERFSAEFPKEGPSILRIQQVVRGDSAAYFCASSPGGVGNTIYFGEGSWLTVV.

J is TRBJ2-7 and V is TRBV5-1; D gene ambiguous. CDR3 length: 14 residues. Germline V gene data show CDR1 as SGHRS and CDR2 as YFSETQ. V was pared by 0 bases and J by 7 bases, with 14 bases between. CDR3 sequence reads: CASSLGRRLGEQYF. CDR3 DNA sequence: TGCGCCAGCAGCTTGGGGCGGAGACTCGGGGAGCAGTACTTC. Combining the CDR3 with reference TRBV5-1 and TRBJ2-7 gives the whole variable domain KAGVTQTPRYLIKTRGQQVTLSCSPISGHRSVSWYQQTPGQGLQFLFEYFSETQRNKGNFPGRFSGRQFSNSRSEMNVSTLELGDSALYLCASSLGRRLGEQYFGPGTRLTVT.

This clone appeared a single time. The genes are TRBV6-7 and TRBJ2-7; 11 positions match TRBD1. TRBV6-7 is placed among ORFs of uncertain function. This CDR3 spans 14 amino acids. With 6 bases clipped from V and 6 bases from J, the junction kept 7 bases outside the gene matches. The CDR3 DNA sequence: TGTGCCAGCAGAGGAGGACAGGGGGCGGGCGAGCAGTACTTC. The encoded protein is CASRGGQGAGEQYF.

This rearrangement joins TRBV5-1 to TRBJ2-2; the match to TRBD2 covers 13 bases. The CDR3 totals 18 residues. Per germline, CDR1 SGHRS and CDR2 YFSETQ. The V and J ends lost 6 bases and 4 bases, in that order; junction bases with no gene match: 12. The CDR3 protein is CASTPGLAGIDRTGELFF. In DNA, the CDR3 is TGCGCCAGCACCCCGGGACTAGCGGGAATTGATCGCACCGGGGAGCTGTTTTTT.

CDR3 sequence: CATLTGGSYNEQFF. The CDR3 DNA sequence: TGTGCCACCTTGACAGGGGGCTCTTACAATGAGCAGTTCTTC. This chain connects TRBV10-3 to TRBJ2-1, with 10 bases aligning to TRBD1. Trimming cost V 10 bases and J 4 bases; bases outside gene matches: 7. CDR3 length: 14 amino acids. Germline V gene data show CDR1 as ENHRY and CDR2 as SYGVKD.

The chain employs TRBV29-1 and TRBJ1-4; TRBD1 is a possible D gene (6 bases). The length of the CDR3 is 14 residues. CDR1 SQVTM and CDR2 ANQGSEA come from the germline V gene. Trimming stripped 1 base from V and 4 bases from J, with 10 bases between. In DNA form, the CDR3 reads TGCAGCGTTGAAGTAGGACAGCGTAATGAAAAACTGTTTTTT. Residues: CSVEVGQRNEKLFF.

The gene calls are TRBV5-4 and TRBJ2-3; 8 bases are shared with TRBD2. In germline, CDR1 is SGHNT, CDR2 YYREEE (reference sequence). The length of the CDR3 is 14 residues. V lost 4 bases and J lost 1; bases outside the gene matches: 2. The CDR3 region has the DNA TGTGCCAGCAGCCCAGCGGGGGGCACAGATACGCAGTATTTT. Translating gives CASSPAGGTDTQYF.

The chain uses TRBV15 and TRBJ1-2, with D perhaps TRBD1 (6 bases). The CDR3 contains 17 residues. Germline V lookup: CDR1 LNHNV, CDR2 YYDKDF (reference sequence). With 0 bases removed from V and 1 base from J, the gap between germline ends came to 15 bases. CDR3 nucleotides: TGTGCCACCAGCAGAGATGGGGGCAGTGGACTTAACTATGGCTACACCTTC. Protein: CATSRDGGSGLNYGYTF.

The chain has TRBV5-6 and TRBJ2-7; no clear D gene. Trimming removed 5 bases at V and 9 bases at J, with 18 bases between. CDR3 length equals 13 residues. Germline CDR1 is SGHDT and CDR2 is YYEEEE. The CDR3 coding sequence is TGTGCCAGCAGACCTCAGACTGGTGGTCGGCAGTACTTC. Its protein is CASRPQTGGRQYF.